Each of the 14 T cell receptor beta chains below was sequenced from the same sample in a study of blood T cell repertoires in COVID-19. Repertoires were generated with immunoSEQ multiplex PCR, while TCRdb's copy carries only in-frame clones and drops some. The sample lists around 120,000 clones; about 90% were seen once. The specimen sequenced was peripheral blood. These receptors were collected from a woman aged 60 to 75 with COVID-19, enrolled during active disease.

CDR3 nucleotides: TGTGCCAGCAGCCCAGACAGATTCAAACTGTTTTTT. Translation gives CASSPDRFKLFF. The chain is built from TRBV7-2 and TRBJ1-4; possibly TRBD1 for D (5 bases). Germline-derived CDR1 and CDR2 are SGHTA and FQGNSA. V was trimmed by 5 bases and J by 11 bases, leaving 12 bases between them. This CDR3 region has 12 residues.

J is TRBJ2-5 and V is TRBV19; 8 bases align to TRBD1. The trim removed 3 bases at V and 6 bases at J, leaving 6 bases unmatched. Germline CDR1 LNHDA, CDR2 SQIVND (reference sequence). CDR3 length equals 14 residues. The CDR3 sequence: CASSITGGGQTQYF. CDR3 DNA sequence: TGTGCCAGTAGTATCACAGGGGGTGGGCAGACCCAGTACTTC.

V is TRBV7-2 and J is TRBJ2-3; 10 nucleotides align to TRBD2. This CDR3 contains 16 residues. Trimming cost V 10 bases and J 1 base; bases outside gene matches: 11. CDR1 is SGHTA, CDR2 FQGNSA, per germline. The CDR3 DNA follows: TGTGCCACCCCTACCCCAGGGACTAGCGGCACAGATACGCAGTATTTT. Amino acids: CATPTPGTSGTDTQYF. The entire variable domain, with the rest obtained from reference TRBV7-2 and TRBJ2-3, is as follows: GAGVSQSPSNKVTEKGKDVELRCDPISGHTALYWYRQSLGQGLEFLIYFQGNSAPDKSGLPSDRFSAERTGGSVSTLTIQRTQQEDSAVYLCATPTPGTSGTDTQYFGPGTRLTVL.

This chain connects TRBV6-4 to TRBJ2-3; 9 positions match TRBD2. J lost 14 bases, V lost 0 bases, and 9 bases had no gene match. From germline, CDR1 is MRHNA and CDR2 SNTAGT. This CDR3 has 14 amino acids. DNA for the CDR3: TGTGCCAGCAGTGACTCGAATTTGCGGGGGGGCCGGTATTTT. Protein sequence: CASSDSNLRGGRYF.

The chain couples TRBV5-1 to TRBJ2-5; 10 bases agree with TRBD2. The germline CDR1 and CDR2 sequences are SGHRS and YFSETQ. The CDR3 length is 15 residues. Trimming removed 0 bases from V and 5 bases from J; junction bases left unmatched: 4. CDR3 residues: CASSLDGTSEETQYF. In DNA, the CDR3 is TGCGCCAGCAGCTTGGACGGGACTAGCGAGGAGACCCAGTACTTC.

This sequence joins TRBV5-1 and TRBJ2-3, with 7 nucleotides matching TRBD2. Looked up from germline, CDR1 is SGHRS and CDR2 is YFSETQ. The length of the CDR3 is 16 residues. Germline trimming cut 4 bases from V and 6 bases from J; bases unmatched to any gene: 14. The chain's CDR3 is CASSTRDYTPLDTQYF. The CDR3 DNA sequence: TGCGCCAGCAGCACTCGGGACTACACCCCTTTGGATACGCAGTATTTT.

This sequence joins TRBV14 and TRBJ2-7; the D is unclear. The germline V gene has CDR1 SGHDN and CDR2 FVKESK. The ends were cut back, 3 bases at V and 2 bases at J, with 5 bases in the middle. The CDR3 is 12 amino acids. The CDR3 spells CASSQATYEQYF. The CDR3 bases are TGTGCCAGCAGCCAGGCAACCTACGAGCAGTACTTC.

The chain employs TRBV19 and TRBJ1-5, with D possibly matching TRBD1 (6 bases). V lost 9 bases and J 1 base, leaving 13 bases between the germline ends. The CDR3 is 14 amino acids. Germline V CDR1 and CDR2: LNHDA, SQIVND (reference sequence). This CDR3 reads CASEQGISNQPQHF. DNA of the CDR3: TGTGCCAGCGAACAGGGTATCAGCAATCAGCCCCAGCATTTT.

The CDR3 loop is CASSFSTQADTEAFF. The CDR3 DNA is TGTGCCAGCAGCTTCAGCACACAGGCCGACACTGAAGCTTTCTTT. The gene calls are TRBV11-3 and TRBJ1-1; D possibly corresponds to TRBD1 (5 bases). Germline assignment: CDR1 SGHNT and CDR2 YENEEA. The ends were cut back, 3 bases at V and 3 bases at J, with 14 bases in the middle. The length of the CDR3 is 15 residues.

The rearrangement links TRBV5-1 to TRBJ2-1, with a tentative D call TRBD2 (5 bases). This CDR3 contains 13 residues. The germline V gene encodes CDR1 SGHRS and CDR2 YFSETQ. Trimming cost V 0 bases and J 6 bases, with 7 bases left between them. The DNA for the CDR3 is TGCGCCAGCAGCTTGGAGCTAGCCAATGAGCAGTTCTTC. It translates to CASSLELANEQFF.

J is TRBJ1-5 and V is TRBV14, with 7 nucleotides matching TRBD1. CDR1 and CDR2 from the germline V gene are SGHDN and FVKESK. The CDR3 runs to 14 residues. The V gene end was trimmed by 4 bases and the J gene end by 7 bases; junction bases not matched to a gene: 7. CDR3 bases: TGTGCCAGCAGCCCCACAGGGGTTAACCAGCCCCAGCATTTT. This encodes CASSPTGVNQPQHF.

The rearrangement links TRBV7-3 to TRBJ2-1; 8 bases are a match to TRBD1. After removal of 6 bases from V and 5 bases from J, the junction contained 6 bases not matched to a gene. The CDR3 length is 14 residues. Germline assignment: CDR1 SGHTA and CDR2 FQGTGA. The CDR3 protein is CASSPDRGHNEQFF. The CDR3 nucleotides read TGTGCCAGCAGTCCAGACAGGGGCCACAATGAGCAGTTCTTC.

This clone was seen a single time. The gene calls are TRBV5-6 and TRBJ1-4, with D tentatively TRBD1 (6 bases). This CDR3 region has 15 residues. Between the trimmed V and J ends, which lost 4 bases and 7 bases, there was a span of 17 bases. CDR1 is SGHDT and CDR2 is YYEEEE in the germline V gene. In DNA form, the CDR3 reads TGTGCCAGCAGCCGGAGTAGCAGGGGTTTTGAAAAACTGTTTTTT. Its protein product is CASSRSSRGFEKLFF.

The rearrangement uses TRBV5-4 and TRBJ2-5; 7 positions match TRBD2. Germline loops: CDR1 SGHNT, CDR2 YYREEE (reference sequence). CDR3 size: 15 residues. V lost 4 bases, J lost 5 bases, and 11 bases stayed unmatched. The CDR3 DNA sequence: TGTGCCAGCAGCGGCGCGGGGGACCGGGGGGAGACCCAGTACTTC. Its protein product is CASSGAGDRGETQYF.